A single sample is the source of the 29 T cell receptor beta chains below, sequenced in a study of response to subunit inactivated influenza vaccine. TCRdb re-called the RT-PCR reads through MiXCR, storing one row per CDR3 protein. The data show more than 250,000 distinct CDR3 sequences, just over 20% seen once. The sequencing here drew on PBMCs from blood, taken around 22 months after vaccination. These receptor sequences come from a man between 50 and 69 years old who received an inactivated influenza vaccine.

This clonotype was counted only a few times. The genes are TRBV7-2 and TRBJ2-2; D gene ambiguous. CDR3 length equals 16 residues. Trimming took 5 bases from V and 0 from J, leaving 13 bases between them. The germline gives CDR1 SGHTA, CDR2 FQGNSA. The CDR3 nucleotides read TGTGCCAGCAGCCGAATATCTCCCCCGAACACCGGGGAGCTGTTTTTT. Protein product: CASSRISPPNTGELFF.

The chain recombines TRBV2 with TRBJ2-7; possibly TRBD2 for D (5 bases). Germline loops: CDR1 SNHLY, CDR2 FYNNEI. CDR3 length: 13 amino acids. Trimming cost V 4 bases and J 1 base, with 8 bases left between them. CDR3 in DNA: TGTGCCAGCAGTGTTACGGGGTCCTACGAGCAGTACTTC. Translated: CASSVTGSYEQYF.

A few counts support this clonotype. J is TRBJ1-4 and V is TRBV15; D is ambiguous. This CDR3 contains 12 residues. The germline V gene has CDR1 LNHNV and CDR2 YYDKDF (reference sequence). The ends were cut back, 2 bases at V and 6 bases at J, with 4 bases in the middle. Here the CDR3 DNA reads TGTGCCACCAGCAGACTAGATGAAAAACTGTTTTTT. It codes for CATSRLDEKLFF.

In its sample, this clonotype was seen once. The rearrangement uses TRBV4-3 and TRBJ2-1; D may be TRBD1 or TRBD2 (5 bases each). V was cut by 0 bases and J by 0 bases, with 12 bases left in between. The CDR3 has 17 residues. In germline, CDR1 is LGHNA, CDR2 YSLEER. The CDR3 loop is CASSQDLGTNSYNEQFF. In DNA form, the CDR3 reads TGCGCCAGCAGCCAAGACCTAGGGACCAACTCCTACAATGAGCAGTTCTTC.

This clonotype was seen more than once but under ten times. This chain connects TRBV19 to TRBJ1-5; D uncertain. The CDR3 length is 17 residues. V was shortened by 4 bases and J by 1 base, with 17 bases between the two germline ends. Per germline, CDR1 LNHDA and CDR2 SQIVND (reference sequence). CDR3 sequence reads: CASSKVVPGSSNQPQHF. CDR3 nucleotide sequence: TGTGCCAGTAGTAAGGTCGTCCCGGGGTCGAGCAATCAGCCCCAGCATTTT. Full variable domain (missing parts from reference TRBV19 and TRBJ1-5): DGGITQSPKYLFRKEGQNVTLSCEQNLNHDAMYWYRQDPGQGLRLIYYSQIVNDFQKGDIAEGYSVSREKKESFPLTVTSAQKNPTAFYLCASSKVVPGSSNQPQHFGDGTRLSIL.

This clonotype has a count of ten or more. The genes are TRBV20-1 and TRBJ1-5; D is unresolved. This CDR3 is built from 12 residues. In germline, CDR1 is DFQATT, CDR2 SNEGSKA (reference sequence). Trimming shortened V by 3 bases and J by 1 base, and 4 bases separated the two germline ends. CDR3 bases: TGCAGTGCTAGGGGGAGCAATCAGCCCCAGCATTTT. It translates to CSARGSNQPQHF.

The chain carries TRBV12-3 or TRBV12-4 and TRBJ2-1; TRBD1 matches 12 bases. J was trimmed by 4 bases and V by 5 bases; bases with no gene match: 3. The length of the CDR3 is 15 residues. The CDR3 bases are TGTGCCAGCAGTGGGGACAGGGGGCTATACAATGAGCAGTTCTTC. Translated: CASSGDRGLYNEQFF.

The J gene is TRBJ2-7, the V gene TRBV5-1; D could derive from TRBD1 or TRBD2 (5 bases each). With 1 base removed from V and 2 bases from J, the gap between germline ends came to 16 bases. The CDR3 extends over 16 amino acids. Germline V CDR1 and CDR2: SGHRS, YFSETQ. The CDR3 sequence: CASSLQPGRETYEQYF. The DNA of the CDR3 is TGCGCCAGCAGCTTGCAACCGGGACGGGAAACCTACGAGCAGTACTTC. Using reference TRBV5-1 and TRBJ2-7 for the parts outside the CDR3, the full variable domain is KAGVTQTPRYLIKTRGQQVTLSCSPISGHRSVSWYQQTPGQGLQFLFEYFSETQRNKGNFPGRFSGRQFSNSRSEMNVSTLELGDSALYLCASSLQPGRETYEQYFGPGTRLTVT.

This clonotype was observed once. The chain links TRBV7-6 to TRBJ2-5; D gene ambiguous. Germline V gene data show CDR1 as SGHVS and CDR2 as FNYEAQ. V was shortened by 4 bases and J by 2 bases, with 8 bases between the two germline ends. The CDR3 is made up of 13 amino acids. CDR3 sequence: CASSSTLQETQYF. The CDR3 region has the DNA TGTGCCAGCAGCTCAACCCTACAAGAGACCCAGTACTTC.

This clonotype turned up a few times. The V call is TRBV4-3, the J call TRBJ1-4; D call uncertain. The CDR3 has 14 residues. Between the trimmed V and J ends, which lost 3 bases and 0 bases, there was a span of 5 bases. Germline assignment: CDR1 LGHNA and CDR2 YSLEER. The CDR3 loop reads CASSQTPTNEKLFF. CDR3 sequence (DNA): TGCGCCAGCAGCCAGACACCAACTAATGAAAAACTGTTTTTT.

The genes are TRBV12-3 or TRBV12-4 and TRBJ2-2, with D possibly matching TRBD1 (6 bases). The ends were cut back, 5 bases at V and 7 bases at J, with 14 bases in the middle. The CDR3 totals 14 residues. The CDR3 spells CASSPGHAIGELFF. CDR3 coding DNA: TGTGCCAGCAGTCCGGGACACGCAATCGGGGAGCTGTTTTTT.

There are many counts of this clonotype. This chain uses TRBV7-2 with TRBJ1-2; 9 bases line up with TRBD1. Per the germline V gene, CDR1 is SGHTA and CDR2 is FQGNSA. Trimming took 3 bases from V and 3 from J; bases not matched to a gene: 2. The CDR3 spans 14 residues. CDR3 amino acids: CASSLDRGDYGYTF. CDR3 coding DNA: TGTGCCAGCAGCTTGGACAGGGGTGACTATGGCTACACCTTC.

The chain combines TRBV20-1 with TRBJ2-3; TRBD2 agrees at 7 bases. Per germline, CDR1 DFQATT and CDR2 SNEGSKA (reference sequence). J gave up 2 bases and V 6 bases, and 5 bases lay outside the gene matches. The CDR3 is made up of 13 amino acids. The CDR3 region has the DNA TGCAGTGCCATACTAGCGCCCACAGATACGCAGTATTTT. Amino acids: CSAILAPTDTQYF.

This clonotype was found a few times. The chain links TRBV5-1 to TRBJ2-3, with 11 bases aligning to TRBD2. Trimming cost V 0 bases and J 4 bases; bases outside gene matches: 1. The germline CDR1 and CDR2 sequences are SGHRS and YFSETQ. The CDR3 extends over 15 amino acids. CDR3: CASSLGLAGPDTQYF. For the CDR3, the DNA is TGCGCCAGCAGCTTGGGACTAGCGGGGCCAGATACGCAGTATTTT.

The table lists this clonotype with a count of one. The chain is built from TRBV6-1 and TRBJ1-1; the D is unclear. Germline-derived CDR1 and CDR2 are MNHNS and SASEGT. V was pared by 0 bases and J by 1 base, with 21 bases between. This CDR3 is 19 amino acids long. CDR3 sequence reads: CASSEALSAGWIPNTEAFF. The CDR3 DNA is TGTGCCAGCAGTGAAGCATTGTCAGCCGGGTGGATTCCGAACACTGAAGCTTTCTTT.

This clonotype was seen at least ten times. The CDR3 is CASSLGQNQPQHF. Here the CDR3 DNA reads TGCGCCAGCAGCTTGGGTCAAAATCAGCCCCAGCATTTT. The V call is TRBV5-1, the J call TRBJ1-5; no definite D call. V gave up 0 bases and J gave up 4 bases, with 5 bases separating them. The germline V gene encodes CDR1 SGHRS and CDR2 YFSETQ. The CDR3 spans 13 residues.

The rearrangement uses TRBV27 and TRBJ1-1, with a tentative D call TRBD1 (6 bases). Germline V gene data show CDR1 as MNHEY and CDR2 as SMNVEV (reference sequence). This CDR3 has 18 amino acids. Trimming shortened V by 2 bases and J by 0 bases, and 19 bases separated the two germline ends. The CDR3 region is CASSLRAGARRMNTEAFF. CDR3 in DNA: TGTGCCAGCAGTTTACGGGCAGGGGCCCGCCGAATGAACACTGAAGCTTTCTTT.

This clonotype was detected a few times. This sequence joins TRBV20-1 and TRBJ1-1; possibly TRBD1 for D (5 bases). Between the trimmed V and J ends, which lost 5 bases and 3 bases, there was a span of 13 bases. This CDR3 comprises 13 residues. Germline V CDR1 and CDR2: DFQATT, SNEGSKA (reference sequence). CDR3 nucleotides: TGCAGTGCTCCCAACACGGGGGACACTGAAGCTTTCTTT. This encodes CSAPNTGDTEAFF.

This clonotype occurred many times. The gene calls are TRBV18 and TRBJ1-5, with 8 bases identical to TRBD1. Germline V CDR1 and CDR2: KGHSH, LQKENI. This CDR3 comprises 14 residues. The ends lost 8 bases at V and 3 bases at J; junction bases unmatched: 6. The CDR3 DNA reads as TGTGCCAGCCGGACGACAGGGGACAATCAGCCCCAGCATTTT. It specifies CASRTTGDNQPQHF. Full variable domain (remainder filled in from reference TRBV18 and TRBJ1-5): NAGVMQNPRHLVRRRGQEARLRCSPMKGHSHVYWYRQLPEEGLKFMVYLQKENIIDESGMPKERFSAEFPKEGPSILRIQQVVRGDSAAYFCASRTTGDNQPQHFGDGTRLSIL.

This clonotype was recorded many times. The gene calls are TRBV29-1 and TRBJ1-2; 9 positions agree with TRBD1. The junction had 5 bases not matched to a gene; V was cut back by 7 bases and J by 2 bases. This CDR3 has 13 amino acids. Germline V gene sequence: CDR1 SQVTM, CDR2 ANQGSEA. DNA for the CDR3: TGCAGCGCTAGGGACAGGGTAAACTATGGCTACACCTTC. Its protein product is CSARDRVNYGYTF. The variable domain in full, with the rest retrieved from reference TRBV29-1 and TRBJ1-2, is SAVISQKPSRDICQRGTSLTIQCQVDSQVTMMFWYRQQPGQSLTLIATANQGSEATYESGFVIDKFPISRPNLTFSTLTVSNMSPEDSSIYLCSARDRVNYGYTFGSGTRLTVV.

The chain employs TRBV29-1 and TRBJ2-2, with D tentatively TRBD1 or TRBD2 (6 bases each). The CDR3 extends over 16 amino acids. The germline V gene encodes CDR1 SQVTM and CDR2 ANQGSEA. Trimming took 4 bases from V and 4 from J, leaving 19 bases between them. CDR3 in DNA: TGCAGCGTTGGGACTTTTGGAGGGGGTATCACCGGGGAGCTGTTTTTT. Amino acids: CSVGTFGGGITGELFF.

The chain joins TRBV20-1 to TRBJ2-7; D may correspond to TRBD1 or TRBD2 (5 bases each). With 4 bases removed from V and 2 bases from J, the gap between germline ends came to 15 bases. The CDR3 has 14 residues. CDR1 is DFQATT, CDR2 SNEGSKA, per germline (reference sequence). CDR3 sequence: CSAIRRQGAYEQYF. In DNA, the CDR3 is TGCAGTGCTATAAGACGGCAGGGAGCCTACGAGCAGTACTTC.

There are a few counts of this clonotype. The chain links TRBV5-5 to TRBJ2-7; 8 positions agree with TRBD1. Germline CDR1 is SGHKS and CDR2 is YYEKEE (reference sequence). With 4 bases clipped from V and 5 bases from J, the junction kept 8 bases outside the gene matches. This CDR3 contains 14 residues. CDR3 DNA sequence: TGTGCCAGCAGCACCAGTGGACAGGGAAACGAGCAGTACTTC. This gives the protein CASSTSGQGNEQYF.

As for this clonotype: Germline and junction disagree at one end, which may indicate a read error. The chain links TRBV11-2 to TRBJ1-4; D not certain. Germline V gene lookup returns CDR1 SGHAT and CDR2 FQNNGV. The CDR3 covers 12 residues. The CDR3 sequence: CASSLDRGVSVF. DNA for the CDR3: TGTGCCAGCAGCTTAGATCGGGGTGTGAGCGTTTTT. The complete variable domain, with remaining parts taken from reference TRBV11-2 and TRBJ1-4, reads EAGVAQSPRYKIIEKRQSVAFWCNPISGHATLYWYQQILGQGPKLLIQFQNNGVVDDSQLPKDRFSAERLKGVDSTLKIQPAKLEDSAVYLCASSLDRGVSVFGSGTQLSVL.

This clonotype has only a few counts. J is TRBJ1-2 and V is TRBV12-3 or TRBV12-4; the D gene is possibly TRBD1 (5 bases). This CDR3 is built from 15 residues. V was shortened by 5 bases and J by 0 bases, with 13 bases between the two germline ends. The DNA for the CDR3 is TGTGCCAGCAGTCCCCAATTAGGGGCTAACTATGGCTACACCTTC. It is translated as CASSPQLGANYGYTF.

In this sample, this clonotype turned up a few times. The V call is TRBV20-1, the J call TRBJ1-6, with 9 nucleotides matching TRBD1. From germline, CDR1 is DFQATT and CDR2 SNEGSKA (reference sequence). Trimming at V came to 6 bases and at J to 10 bases, leaving 7 bases not matched to a gene. This CDR3 region has 13 residues. The chain's CDR3 is CSASGTGKSPLHF. CDR3 nucleotides: TGCAGTGCCTCCGGGACAGGGAAATCACCCCTCCACTTT.

This clonotype turned up a few times. This chain links TRBV2 with TRBJ2-2; 11 bases line up with TRBD1. The V gene's germline CDR1 is SNHLY and CDR2 FYNNEI. The CDR3 contains 16 residues. J gave up 4 bases and V 4 bases, and 5 bases lay outside the gene matches. The CDR3 bases are TGTGCCAGCAGTGGTCCGGGACAGGGGGGCACCGGGGAGCTGTTTTTT. This encodes CASSGPGQGGTGELFF.

The V gene is TRBV15, the J gene TRBJ1-5; 10 bases are a match to TRBD1. The junction had 7 bases not matched to a gene; V was cut back by 5 bases and J by 6 bases. This CDR3 has 15 residues. Germline-derived CDR1 and CDR2 are LNHNV and YYDKDF (reference sequence). The CDR3 protein is CATSPDRGLGQPQHF. In DNA form, the CDR3 reads TGTGCCACCAGCCCCGACAGGGGGCTAGGTCAGCCCCAGCATTTT.

This clonotype showed up many times. J is TRBJ1-1 and V is TRBV5-1; 9 bases are shared with TRBD1. Germline V gives CDR1 SGHRS, CDR2 YFSETQ. The CDR3 contains 16 residues. V was clipped by 4 bases and J by 1 base; unmatched bases: 8. DNA of the CDR3: TGCGCCAGCAGCAGGGGACAGGGCGACCGGAACACTGAAGCTTTCTTT. Translated, it gives CASSRGQGDRNTEAFF.